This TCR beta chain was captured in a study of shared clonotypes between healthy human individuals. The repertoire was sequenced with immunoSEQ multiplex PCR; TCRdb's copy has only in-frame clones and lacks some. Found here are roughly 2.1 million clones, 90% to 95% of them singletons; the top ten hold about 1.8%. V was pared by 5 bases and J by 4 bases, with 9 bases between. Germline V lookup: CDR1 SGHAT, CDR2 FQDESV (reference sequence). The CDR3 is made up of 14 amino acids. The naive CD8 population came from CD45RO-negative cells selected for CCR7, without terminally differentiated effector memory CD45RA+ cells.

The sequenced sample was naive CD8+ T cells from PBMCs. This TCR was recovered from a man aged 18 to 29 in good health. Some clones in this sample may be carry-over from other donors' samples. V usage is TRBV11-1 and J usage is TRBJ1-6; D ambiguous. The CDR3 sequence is CASSQDLYNSPLHF. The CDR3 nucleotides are TGTGCCAGCAGCCAGGACCTATATAATTCACCCCTCCACTTT.